This T cell receptor (beta chain) was sequenced for a study of T cell clones after liver transplantation. Whole-study context: Three of the eight recipients were HCV-positive; the rest had non-autoimmune, non-viral transplant indications. Study results and limitations: Small, mixed patient groups and varying post-transplant times limit these conclusions. Low donor cell numbers restricted donor-reactive repertoire measurement in a couple of subjects.

A word on this clone: Its matching antigen is unknown.

The method was immunoSEQ multiplex PCR; TCRdb's version includes in-frame clones alone and lacks a portion of them. The table records about 120,000 clones, roughly nine tenths of them present only once. CDR1 and CDR2 from the germline V gene are SGDLS and YYNGEE. V was clipped by 3 bases and J by 5 bases, with 15 bases between them. The CDR3 runs 15 residues. The V and J genes are TRBV9 and TRBJ1-5; D is unclear. Material: CD4+ T cells from blood, obtained 12 months after liver transplant. This clonotype originated in a human patient who received a liver transplant. Some T cells may be supplied by the graft donor. CDR3 sequence: CASSGSPDADQPQHF. The CDR3 region has the DNA TGTGCCAGCAGCGGATCCCCCGATGCCGATCAGCCCCAGCATTTT.